This record looks at one T cell receptor (beta chain) sequence and its context. This sample stems from a study of cytomegalovirus exposure and HLA in healthy donors. It was with 60 Vbeta and 13 Jbeta primers that the PCR ran. Produced via immunoSEQ multiplex PCR; TCRdb's table is partial and in-frame only. The sample lists 250,000 to 350,000 clones, roughly 80% occurring once. The CDR3 totals 15 residues. The V gene end was trimmed by 3 bases and the J gene end by 0 bases; junction bases not matched to a gene: 4. Germline V gene lookup returns CDR1 SGDLS and CDR2 YYNGEE. Sequenced: PBMCs. The source of this sequence is a girl aged 2 to 9 in good health and CMV-seronegative. J is TRBJ2-7 and V is TRBV9, with 9 nucleotides matching TRBD1. CDR3 bases: TGTGCCAGCAGCGCCGGGACAGGGATCTCCTACGAGCAGTACTTC. This encodes CASSAGTGISYEQYF.